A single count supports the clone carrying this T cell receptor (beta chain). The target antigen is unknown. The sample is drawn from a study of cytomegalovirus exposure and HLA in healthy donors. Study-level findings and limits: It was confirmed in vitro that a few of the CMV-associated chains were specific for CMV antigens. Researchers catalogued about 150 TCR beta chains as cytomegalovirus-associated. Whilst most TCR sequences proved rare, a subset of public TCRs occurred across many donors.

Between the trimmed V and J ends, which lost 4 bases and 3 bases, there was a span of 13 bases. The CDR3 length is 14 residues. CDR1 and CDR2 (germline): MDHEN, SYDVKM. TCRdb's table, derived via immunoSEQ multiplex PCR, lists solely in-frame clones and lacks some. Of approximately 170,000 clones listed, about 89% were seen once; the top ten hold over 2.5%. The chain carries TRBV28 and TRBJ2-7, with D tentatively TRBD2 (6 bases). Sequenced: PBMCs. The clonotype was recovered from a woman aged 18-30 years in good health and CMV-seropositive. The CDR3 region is CASSWASEYYEQYF. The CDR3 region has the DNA TGTGCCAGCAGTTGGGCTAGCGAATACTACGAGCAGTACTTC. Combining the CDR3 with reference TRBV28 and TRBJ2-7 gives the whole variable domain DVKVTQSSRYLVKRTGEKVFLECVQDMDHENMFWYRQDPGLGLRLIYFSYDVKMKEKGDIPEGYSVSREKKERFSLILESASTNQTSMYLCASSWASEYYEQYFGPGTRLTVT.